This T cell receptor beta chain was recorded in a study of T cell repertoires in cytomegalovirus infection. Unmatched junction bases numbered 6, after V lost 1 base and J lost 3 bases. CDR3 length equals 15 residues. CDR1 and CDR2 (germline): SQVTM, ANQGSEA. Each CDR3 protein gets one entry after TCRdb re-called the reads with MiXCR. The sample includes around 740,000 distinct CDR3 sequences, roughly 36% of them seen just once. The chain combines TRBV29-1 with TRBJ2-1; 7 bases are a match to TRBD1. This TCR was sampled from a human donor in good health (CMV status not recorded). Some clones in this sample may be carry-over from other donors' samples. Sample: PBMCs. The CDR3 nucleotides are TGCAGCGTTGAAGGCCGACAGGGCGGCTACAATGAGCAGTTCTTC. Translated, it gives CSVEGRQGGYNEQFF.